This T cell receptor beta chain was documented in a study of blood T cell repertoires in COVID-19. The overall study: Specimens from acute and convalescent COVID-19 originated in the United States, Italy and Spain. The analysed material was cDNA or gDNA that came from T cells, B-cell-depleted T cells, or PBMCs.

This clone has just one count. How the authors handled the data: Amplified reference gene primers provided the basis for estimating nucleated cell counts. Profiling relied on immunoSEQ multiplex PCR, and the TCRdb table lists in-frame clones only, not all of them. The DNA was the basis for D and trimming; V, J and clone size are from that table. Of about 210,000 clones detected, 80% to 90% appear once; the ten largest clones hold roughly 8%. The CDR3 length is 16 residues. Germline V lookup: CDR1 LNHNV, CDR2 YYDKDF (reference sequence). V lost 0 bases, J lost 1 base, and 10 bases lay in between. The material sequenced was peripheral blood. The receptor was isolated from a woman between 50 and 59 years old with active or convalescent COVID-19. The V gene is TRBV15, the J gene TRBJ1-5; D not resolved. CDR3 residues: CATSRDEEWSNQPQHF. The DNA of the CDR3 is TGTGCCACCAGCAGAGATGAGGAGTGGAGCAATCAGCCCCAGCATTTT.